The 18 T cell receptor beta chains in this list originate from one sample, sequenced in a study of response to subunit inactivated influenza vaccine. TCRdb re-called the RT-PCR reads through MiXCR, storing one row per CDR3 protein. The profile shows about 780,000 distinct CDR3 sequences, about 18% of them singletons. The sequencing used PBMCs from blood, collected about 5 days after vaccination. These receptors all come from a man aged 45-65 years who received an inactivated influenza vaccine.

This sequence joins TRBV7-2 and TRBJ2-5; 13 bases are shared with TRBD2. The germline gives CDR1 SGHTA, CDR2 FQGNSA. Unmatched junction bases numbered 2, after V lost 0 bases and J lost 4 bases. The CDR3 is 16 residues long. The CDR3 DNA sequence: TGTGCCAGCAGCTTAGCCAGGACTAGCGGGAGAGAGACCCAGTACTTC. Protein product: CASSLARTSGRETQYF.

This clonotype appeared many times. The V gene is TRBV12-3 or TRBV12-4, the J gene TRBJ1-5; 8 bases fit TRBD1. The trim removed 4 bases at V and 6 bases at J, leaving 5 bases unmatched. The length of the CDR3 is 14 residues. This chain's CDR3 is CASSSGQGSQPQHF. The CDR3 DNA reads TGTGCCAGCAGTTCTGGACAGGGAAGTCAGCCCCAGCATTTT.

This chain connects TRBV20-1 to TRBJ1-1; D is uncertain. Trimming left V 0 bases short and J 2 bases short, with 7 bases between. The CDR3 sequence is 13 residues long. Germline loops: CDR1 DFQATT, CDR2 SNEGSKA (reference sequence). This CDR3 is CSARDGPNTEAFF. The CDR3 DNA is TGCAGTGCTAGAGACGGGCCTAACACTGAAGCTTTCTTT.

This clonotype was counted a few times. The chain uses TRBV6-1 and TRBJ2-1, with 14 bases lining up with TRBD2. This CDR3 is built from 18 residues. Losses at the gene ends were 6 bases for V and 0 bases for J; bases not matched to a gene: 7. Germline CDR1 reads MNHNS; CDR2 reads SASEGT. The DNA of the CDR3 is TGTGCCAGCAGCACCACAGGGACTAGCGGGAGCTCCTACAATGAGCAGTTCTTC. It specifies CASSTTGTSGSSYNEQFF.

This clonotype was picked up a small number of times. V usage is TRBV27 and J usage is TRBJ2-1, with a weak D call TRBD2 (6 bases). V lost 2 bases and J 3 bases, leaving 8 bases between the germline ends. Germline values: CDR1 MNHEY, CDR2 SMNVEV (reference sequence). The CDR3 extends over 14 amino acids. The CDR3 DNA reads as TGTGCCAGCAGTTTAGCGGGGAACTACAATGAGCAGTTCTTC. Protein product: CASSLAGNYNEQFF.

This clonotype appeared a few times. The rearrangement joins TRBV20-1 to TRBJ2-7, with 8 bases that match TRBD2. Germline CDR1 reads DFQATT; CDR2 reads SNEGSKA (reference sequence). There are 15 residues in the CDR3. Losses at the gene ends were 2 bases for V and 5 bases for J; bases not matched to a gene: 11. The CDR3 here is CSARPGGSSVNEQYF. The CDR3 DNA sequence: TGCAGTGCTAGACCGGGAGGGTCTTCGGTTAACGAGCAGTACTTC.

This clonotype was found a few times. This sequence joins TRBV12-3 or TRBV12-4 and TRBJ2-6; D might be TRBD1 or TRBD2, each matching 6 bases. V dropped 1 base and J dropped 0 bases, with 13 bases sitting between them. This CDR3 contains 18 residues. In DNA form, the CDR3 reads TGTGCCAGCAGTTTAGTACGGGGGCTAAGCTCTGGGGCCAACGTCCTGACTTTC. Residues: CASSLVRGLSSGANVLTF.

There are many counts of this clonotype. The chain links TRBV7-2 to TRBJ2-5; D gene unclear. CDR1 and CDR2 (germline): SGHTA, FQGNSA. CDR3 size: 14 residues. V was clipped by 2 bases and J by 1 base, with 8 bases between them. CDR3 in amino acids: CASSLQRTQETQYF. In DNA, the CDR3 is TGTGCCAGCAGCTTACAAAGGACCCAAGAGACCCAGTACTTC.

The CDR3: CASTSGTTNTGELFF. The CDR3 bases are TGTGCCAGCACCTCCGGGACAACGAACACCGGGGAGCTGTTTTTT. This chain uses TRBV6-1 with TRBJ2-2; D perhaps matches TRBD1 (6 bases). Germline lookup yields CDR1 MNHNS and CDR2 SASEGT. The V end lost 7 bases, the J end lost 0 bases, and 12 bases lay between the germline ends. The CDR3 runs to 15 residues.

The chain combines TRBV28 with TRBJ2-1, with 8 bases fitting TRBD2. This CDR3 comprises 19 residues. The ends lost 0 bases at V and 5 bases at J; junction bases unmatched: 15. Germline CDR1 MDHEN, CDR2 SYDVKM. CDR3 bases: TGTGCCAGCAGTTTATGGATGCGAGGCCTAGCGGGTGCACACAATGAGCAGTTCTTC. Translation: CASSLWMRGLAGAHNEQFF. Filled out from reference TRBV28 and TRBJ2-1, the complete variable domain reads DVKVTQSSRYLVKRTGEKVFLECVQDMDHENMFWYRQDPGLGLRLIYFSYDVKMKEKGDIPEGYSVSREKKERFSLILESASTNQTSMYLCASSLWMRGLAGAHNEQFFGPGTRLTVL.

This clonotype occurred a few times. The chain links TRBV10-3 to TRBJ2-5; 7 nucleotides match TRBD2. The CDR3 totals 15 residues. Per germline, CDR1 ENHRY and CDR2 SYGVKD. After removal of 10 bases from V and 3 bases from J, the junction contained 14 bases not matched to a gene. DNA for the CDR3: TGTGCCACCTCTCGGAGGGGCGGGAGTGAAGAGACCCAGTACTTC. It translates to CATSRRGGSEETQYF.

This clonotype was observed many times. The genes are TRBV29-1 and TRBJ2-5; D call uncertain. The CDR3 is 12 amino acids. The germline gives CDR1 SQVTM, CDR2 ANQGSEA. The ends were cut back, 4 bases at V and 2 bases at J, with 8 bases in the middle. CDR3 amino acids: CSVGGSQETQYF. In DNA form, the CDR3 reads TGCAGCGTTGGCGGCAGTCAAGAGACCCAGTACTTC.

The sample holds a few counts of this clonotype. At one boundary the junction diverges from the germline segment, which might be a read error. J is TRBJ2-7 and V is TRBV12-3 or TRBV12-4; D perhaps matches TRBD1 (6 bases). The length of the CDR3 is 10 residues. This chain's CDR3 is CASSFDRWDF. DNA of the CDR3: TGTGCCAGCAGTTTCGACAGGTGGGACTTC.

The chain recombines TRBV20-1 with TRBJ2-5; 7 bases are a match to TRBD1. This CDR3 comprises 17 residues. Germline V lookup: CDR1 DFQATT, CDR2 SNEGSKA (reference sequence). Germline trimming cut 5 bases from V and 1 base from J; bases unmatched to any gene: 16. CDR3 bases: TGCAGTGCTCTTCCTCTAAAAGGGACAGCTAGCCAAGAGACCCAGTACTTC. It specifies CSALPLKGTASQETQYF.

V usage is TRBV12-3 or TRBV12-4 and J usage is TRBJ2-1; TRBD1 matches at 8 bases. This CDR3 contains 20 residues. V lost 4 bases to trimming and J lost 0 bases; unmatched junction nucleotides: 17. The CDR3 sequence: CASSYFGDRFQSSSYNEQFF. The CDR3 coding sequence is TGTGCCAGCAGTTATTTCGGGGACAGGTTCCAATCGAGCTCCTACAATGAGCAGTTCTTC.

The J gene is TRBJ2-3, the V gene TRBV7-2; D tentatively reads TRBD1 or TRBD2 (6 bases each). Germline loops: CDR1 SGHTA, CDR2 FQGNSA. Trimming stripped 5 bases from V and 2 bases from J, with 11 bases between. CDR3 length: 14 residues. The DNA for the CDR3 is TGTGCCAGCAGCAGGGGGGTTTACACAGATACGCAGTATTTT. It translates to CASSRGVYTDTQYF. Combining the CDR3 with reference TRBV7-2 and TRBJ2-3 gives the whole variable domain GAGVSQSPSNKVTEKGKDVELRCDPISGHTALYWYRQSLGQGLEFLIYFQGNSAPDKSGLPSDRFSAERTGGSVSTLTIQRTQQEDSAVYLCASSRGVYTDTQYFGPGTRLTVL.

This clonotype was observed many times. J is TRBJ2-6 and V is TRBV28; D is unclear. The CDR3 loop spans 16 amino acids. The germline V gene has CDR1 MDHEN and CDR2 SYDVKM. The V end was cut by 8 bases, the J end by 0 bases, with 14 bases between. The CDR3, as DNA: TGTGCCAGCTCCCGTAATACCCTCTCTGGGGCCAACGTCCTGACTTTC. This encodes CASSRNTLSGANVLTF. Combining the CDR3 with reference TRBV28 and TRBJ2-6 gives the whole variable domain DVKVTQSSRYLVKRTGEKVFLECVQDMDHENMFWYRQDPGLGLRLIYFSYDVKMKEKGDIPEGYSVSREKKERFSLILESASTNQTSMYLCASSRNTLSGANVLTFGAGSRLTVL.

In its sample, this clonotype was seen many times. The chain joins TRBV7-9 to TRBJ2-4; maybe TRBD2 (5 bases). This CDR3 region has 13 residues. Germline CDR1 reads SEHNR; CDR2 reads FQNEAQ (reference sequence). Trimming shortened V by 3 bases and J by 8 bases, and 11 bases separated the two germline ends. CDR3 nucleotides: TGTGCCAGCAGCTTTGGTTTCGGGGACATTCAGTACTTC. The encoded protein is CASSFGFGDIQYF.